Listed here are 6 T cell receptor beta chains from one sample, sequenced in a study of shared clonotypes between healthy human individuals. Generated by immunoSEQ multiplex PCR, the TCRdb table keeps only in-frame clones and is missing some. The sample lists around 1.6 million clones, around 98% occurring once. Sample: naive CD4+ T cells sorted from blood. Regarding subset: CD45RA+ positively selected. The source is a young man in good health.

V gene TRBV5-4 combines with J gene TRBJ2-5; possible D gene TRBD2, 6 bases. The CDR3 totals 17 residues. The V end was cut by 4 bases, the J end by 2 bases, with 21 bases between. The V gene's germline CDR1 is SGHNT and CDR2 YYREEE (reference sequence). The CDR3 coding sequence is TGTGCCAGCAGCGGTCGGACTGCAGAAGGACTACAAGAGACCCAGTACTTC. This sequence encodes CASSGRTAEGLQETQYF.

Comment on this clone: Other DNA sequences in this specimen translate into the identical CDR3. The chain joins TRBV7-9 to TRBJ1-1; tentatively, D is TRBD1 (6 bases). The V gene lost 2 bases and the J gene lost 5 bases, with 9 bases spanning the gap. Germline loops: CDR1 SEHNR, CDR2 FQNEAQ (reference sequence). The CDR3 consists of 13 residues. In DNA, the CDR3 is TGTGCCAGCAGCTTAAAAGGGGGGACTGAAGCTTTCTTT. It codes for CASSLKGGTEAFF.

Remarks on this clone: Other nucleotide sequences from this sample produce the same CDR3. This chain uses TRBV5-1 with TRBJ2-5; D is undetermined. Trimming left V 0 bases short and J 1 base short, with 7 bases between. The length of the CDR3 is 14 residues. Per the germline V gene, CDR1 is SGHRS and CDR2 is YFSETQ. The CDR3 here is CASSLGQSQETQYF. The CDR3 DNA is TGCGCCAGCAGCTTGGGGCAGAGCCAAGAGACCCAGTACTTC.

Points on this clone: Germline is not matched at one junction end, which may reflect a read error. J is TRBJ2-7 and V is TRBV6-5; D is unresolved. The length of the CDR3 is 13 residues. Germline lookup yields CDR1 MNHEY and CDR2 SVGAGI. The DNA for the CDR3 is TGTGCCGGCAGTCCCCGGGTGGGGTACGAGCAGTACTTC. It specifies CAGSPRVGYEQYF.

This chain uses TRBV11-2 with TRBJ2-5; 10 nucleotides match TRBD1. Trimming cost V 7 bases and J 2 bases; bases outside gene matches: 13. The germline V gene has CDR1 SGHAT and CDR2 FQNNGV. The CDR3 length is 17 residues. CDR3 sequence: CASNKPGDRGGQETQYF. CDR3 DNA sequence: TGTGCCAGCAACAAACCTGGGGACAGGGGAGGGCAAGAGACCCAGTACTTC.

The V gene is TRBV27, the J gene TRBJ2-7; 7 positions agree with TRBD2. Losses at the gene ends were 2 bases for V and 5 bases for J; bases not matched to a gene: 6. The CDR3 sequence is 14 residues long. Looked up from germline, CDR1 is MNHEY and CDR2 is SMNVEV (reference sequence). The CDR3 DNA follows: TGTGCCAGCAGTTTACGGGGAGGGCTGAACGAGCAGTACTTC. Protein: CASSLRGGLNEQYF.